This T cell receptor beta chain derives from a study of blood T cell repertoires in COVID-19. In the original processing: Reference gene primer amplification gave estimated nucleated cell counts. Some clones are missing from TCRdb's copy, which holds only in-frame ones; the method was immunoSEQ multiplex PCR. V, J and clone size are those of that table, while D and trimming were read from the DNA. The sample includes some 87,000 clones, about 89% of them seen just once. This CDR3 region has 15 residues. Germline values: CDR1 SGHRS, CDR2 YFSETQ. The ends lost 4 bases at V and 2 bases at J; junction bases unmatched: 4.

The clonotype originates from a human donor in a cohort sampled during active COVID-19. The sequencing sample was made of peripheral blood. This chain uses TRBV5-1 with TRBJ1-2, with 11 nucleotides matching TRBD1. CDR3 nucleotide sequence: TGCGCCAGCAGCCCCGGGACAGGGGGAAACTATGGCTACACCTTC. Translating it yields CASSPGTGGNYGYTF.